The 5 T cell receptor beta chains below come from one sample, sequenced in a study of T cell responses to AZD1222 COVID-19 vaccine. Here immunoSEQ multiplex PCR was the method, and the copy in TCRdb shows in-frame clones only, minus some. The table includes more than 110,000 clones, 85% to 95% detected once. The sequenced sample was peripheral blood, obtained on day 0 of AZD1222 vaccination. All receptors derive from an adult in good health.

The V gene is TRBV6-5, the J gene TRBJ1-1; weak D call: TRBD1 (5 bases). The CDR3 has 14 residues. V lost 5 bases and J 0 bases, leaving 10 bases between the germline ends. Germline V gene sequence: CDR1 MNHEY, CDR2 SVGAGI. CDR3 loop: CASSRQPLNTEAFF. The CDR3 DNA reads as TGTGCCAGCAGTAGACAGCCATTGAACACTGAAGCTTTCTTT.

This clone was observed once. V gene TRBV15 combines with J gene TRBJ1-1; D is ambiguous. Per the germline V gene, CDR1 is LNHNV and CDR2 is YYDKDF (reference sequence). The CDR3 loop spans 14 amino acids. Trimming pared 2 bases from V and 6 bases from J, leaving 13 bases between. The CDR3 DNA sequence: TGTGCCACCAGCAGAACTACACCAAGCGCTGAAGCTTTCTTT. It yields the protein CATSRTTPSAEAFF.

The sample holds one count of this clone. This sequence joins TRBV11-3 and TRBJ1-2; possibly TRBD1 for D (5 bases). Germline CDR1 and CDR2: SGHNT and YENEEA. V lost 4 bases to trimming and J lost 4 bases, with 13 bases between them. The CDR3 sequence is 14 residues long. CDR3 nucleotides: TGTGCCAGCAGCTCGCCTGGTAGGGGCTATGGCTACACCTTC. Translation gives CASSSPGRGYGYTF. The complete variable domain, with remaining parts taken from reference TRBV11-3 and TRBJ1-2, reads EAGVVQSPRYKIIEKKQPVAFWCNPISGHNTLYWYLQNLGQGPELLIRYENEEAVDDSQLPKDRFSAERLKGVDSTLKIQPAELGDSAVYLCASSSPGRGYGYTFGSGTRLTVV.

V usage is TRBV6-5 and J usage is TRBJ2-2; the match to TRBD1 covers 7 bases. V dropped 10 bases and J dropped 3; count of bases not matched to a gene: 5. The CDR3 is made up of 13 amino acids. Germline lookup yields CDR1 MNHEY and CDR2 SVGAGI. The CDR3 coding sequence is TGTGCCATACGAGACAGGGACACCGGGGAGCTGTTTTTT. It encodes CAIRDRDTGELFF.

The gene calls are TRBV13 and TRBJ1-1; TRBD1 agrees at 7 bases. Germline V CDR1 and CDR2: PRHDT, FYEKMQ (reference sequence). The CDR3 contains 14 residues. With V trimmed by 7 bases and J by 0 bases, 5 bases remained unmatched. CDR3 sequence reads: CASTARGLNTEAFF. CDR3 DNA sequence: TGTGCCAGCACAGCGAGGGGGCTGAACACTGAAGCTTTCTTT. Complete variable domain (other parts from reference TRBV13 and TRBJ1-1): AAGVIQSPRHLIKEKRETATLKCYPIPRHDTVYWYQQGPGQDPQFLISFYEKMQSDKGSIPDRFSAQQFSDYHSELNMSSLELGDSALYFCASTARGLNTEAFFGQGTRLTVV.